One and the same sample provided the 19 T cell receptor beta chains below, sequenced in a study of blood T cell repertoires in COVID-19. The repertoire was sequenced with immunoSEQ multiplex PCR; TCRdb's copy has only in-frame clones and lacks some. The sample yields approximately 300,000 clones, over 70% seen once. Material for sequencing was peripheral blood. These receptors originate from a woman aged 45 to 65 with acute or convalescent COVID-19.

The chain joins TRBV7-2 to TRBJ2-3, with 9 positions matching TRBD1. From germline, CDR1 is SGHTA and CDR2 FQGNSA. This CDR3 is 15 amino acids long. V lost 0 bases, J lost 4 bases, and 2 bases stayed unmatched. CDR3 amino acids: CASSLAGQGSDTQYF. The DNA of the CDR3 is TGTGCCAGCAGCTTAGCGGGACAGGGATCAGATACGCAGTATTTT.

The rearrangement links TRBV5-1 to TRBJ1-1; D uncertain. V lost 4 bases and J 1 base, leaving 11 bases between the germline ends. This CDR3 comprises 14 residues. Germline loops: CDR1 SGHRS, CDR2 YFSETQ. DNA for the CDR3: TGCGCCAGCAGCCCGGGGTTGTCGAACACTGAAGCTTTCTTT. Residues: CASSPGLSNTEAFF.

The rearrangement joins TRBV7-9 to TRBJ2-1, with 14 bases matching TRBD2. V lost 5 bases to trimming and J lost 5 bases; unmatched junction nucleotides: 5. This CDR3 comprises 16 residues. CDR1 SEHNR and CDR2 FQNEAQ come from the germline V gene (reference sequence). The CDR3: CASSPRGLAGDNEQFF. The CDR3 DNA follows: TGTGCCAGCAGCCCCCGGGGACTAGCGGGGGACAATGAGCAGTTCTTC.

The CDR3 DNA reads as TGTGCCAGCAGAAAGGGGTATAATGAAAAACTGTTTTTT. Protein sequence: CASRKGYNEKLFF. This chain links TRBV12-3 or TRBV12-4 with TRBJ1-4; weak D call: TRBD1 (5 bases). Trimming stripped 6 bases from V and 4 bases from J, with 9 bases between. The CDR3 length is 13 residues.

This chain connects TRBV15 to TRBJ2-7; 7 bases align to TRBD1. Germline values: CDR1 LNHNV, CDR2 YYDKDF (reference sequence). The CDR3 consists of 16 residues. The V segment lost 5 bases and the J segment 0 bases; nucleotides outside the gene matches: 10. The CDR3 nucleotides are TGTGCCACCAGCCAATCGACAGGGCGCGGCTCCTACGAGCAGTACGTC. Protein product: CATSQSTGRGSYEQYV.

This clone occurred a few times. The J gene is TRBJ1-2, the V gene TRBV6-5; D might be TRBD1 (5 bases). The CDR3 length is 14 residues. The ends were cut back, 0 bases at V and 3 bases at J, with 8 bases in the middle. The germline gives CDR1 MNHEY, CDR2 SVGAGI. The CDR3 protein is CASSYSVTDYGYTF. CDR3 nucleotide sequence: TGTGCCAGCAGTTACTCGGTGACAGACTATGGCTACACCTTC.

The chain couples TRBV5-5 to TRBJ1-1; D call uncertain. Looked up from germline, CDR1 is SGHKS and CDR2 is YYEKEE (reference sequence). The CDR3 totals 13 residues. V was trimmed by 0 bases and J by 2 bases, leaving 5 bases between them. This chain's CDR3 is CASSLAVNTEAFF. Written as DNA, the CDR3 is TGTGCCAGCAGCTTGGCAGTTAACACTGAAGCTTTCTTT. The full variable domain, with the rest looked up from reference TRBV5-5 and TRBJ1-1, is DAGVTQSPTHLIKTRGQQVTLRCSPISGHKSVSWYQQVLGQGPQFIFQYYEKEERGRGNFPDRFSARQFPNYSSELNVNALLLGDSALYLCASSLAVNTEAFFGQGTRLTVV.

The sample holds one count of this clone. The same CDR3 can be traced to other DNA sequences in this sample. CDR3 residues: CASSLLRGGAEAFF. The DNA of the CDR3 is TGTGCCAGCAGTTTATTAAGGGGAGGCGCTGAAGCTTTCTTT. The genes are TRBV27 and TRBJ1-1; D possibly corresponds to TRBD1 (5 bases). This CDR3 spans 14 amino acids. Germline CDR1 MNHEY, CDR2 SMNVEV (reference sequence). Trimming removed 1 base at V and 6 bases at J, with 12 bases between.

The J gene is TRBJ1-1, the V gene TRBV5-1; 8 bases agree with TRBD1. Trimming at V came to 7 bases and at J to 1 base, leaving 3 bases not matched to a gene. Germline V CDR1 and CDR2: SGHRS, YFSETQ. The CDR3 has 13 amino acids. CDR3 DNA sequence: TGCGCCAGCCTTGGACAGGGGAACACTGAAGCTTTCTTT. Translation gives CASLGQGNTEAFF.

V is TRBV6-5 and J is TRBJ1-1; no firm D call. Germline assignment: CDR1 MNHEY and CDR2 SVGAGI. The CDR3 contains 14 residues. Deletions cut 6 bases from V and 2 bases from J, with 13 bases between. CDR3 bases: TGTGCCAGCAGGACTTCGGAATTAAACACTGAAGCTTTCTTT. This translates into CASRTSELNTEAFF.

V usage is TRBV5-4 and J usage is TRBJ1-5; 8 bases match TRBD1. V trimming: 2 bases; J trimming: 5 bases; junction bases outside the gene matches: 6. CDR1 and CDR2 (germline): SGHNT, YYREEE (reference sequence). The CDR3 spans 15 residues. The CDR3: CASSLSGGLDQPQHF. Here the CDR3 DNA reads TGTGCCAGCAGCTTATCAGGGGGCCTAGATCAGCCCCAGCATTTT.

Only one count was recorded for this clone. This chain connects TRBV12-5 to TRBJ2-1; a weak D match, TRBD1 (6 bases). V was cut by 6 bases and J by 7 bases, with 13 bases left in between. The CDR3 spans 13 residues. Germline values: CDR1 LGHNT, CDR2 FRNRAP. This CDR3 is CASGLPRGNEQFF. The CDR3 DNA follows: TGTGCTAGTGGATTACCTAGGGGGAATGAGCAGTTCTTC.

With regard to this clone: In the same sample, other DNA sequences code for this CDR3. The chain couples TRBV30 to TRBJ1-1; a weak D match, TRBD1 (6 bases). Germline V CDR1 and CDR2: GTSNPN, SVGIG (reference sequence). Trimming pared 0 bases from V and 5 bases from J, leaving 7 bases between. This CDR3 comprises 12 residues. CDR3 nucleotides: TGTGCCTGGAGTGTAAGGGGGACTGAAGCTTTCTTT. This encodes CAWSVRGTEAFF.

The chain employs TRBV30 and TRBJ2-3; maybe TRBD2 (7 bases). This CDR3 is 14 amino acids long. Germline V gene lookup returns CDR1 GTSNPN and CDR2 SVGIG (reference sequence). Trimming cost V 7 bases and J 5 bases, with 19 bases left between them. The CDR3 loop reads CASPLGGQVDTQYF. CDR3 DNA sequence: TGTGCCTCGCCTCTCGGGGGGCAGGTAGATACGCAGTATTTT.

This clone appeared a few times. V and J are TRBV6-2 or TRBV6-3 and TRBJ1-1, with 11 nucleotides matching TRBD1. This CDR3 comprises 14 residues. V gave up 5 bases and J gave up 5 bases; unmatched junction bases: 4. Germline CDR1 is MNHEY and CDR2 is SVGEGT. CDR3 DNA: TGTGCCAGCAGTCCGTGGGACAGGGGGACTGAAGCTTTCTTT. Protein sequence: CASSPWDRGTEAFF.

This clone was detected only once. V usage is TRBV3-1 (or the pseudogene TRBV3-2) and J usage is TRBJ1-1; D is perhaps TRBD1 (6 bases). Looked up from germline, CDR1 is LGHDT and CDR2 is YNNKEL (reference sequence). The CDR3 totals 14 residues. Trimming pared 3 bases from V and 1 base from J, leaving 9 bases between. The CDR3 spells CASSQIGGNTEAFF. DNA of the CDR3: TGTGCCAGCAGCCAGATAGGGGGGAACACTGAAGCTTTCTTT.

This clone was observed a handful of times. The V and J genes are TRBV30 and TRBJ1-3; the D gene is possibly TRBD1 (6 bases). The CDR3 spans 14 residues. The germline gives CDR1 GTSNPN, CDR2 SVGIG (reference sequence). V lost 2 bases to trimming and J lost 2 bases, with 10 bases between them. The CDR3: CAWSRRGTGNTIYF. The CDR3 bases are TGTGCCTGGAGTCGCAGGGGAACTGGAAACACCATATATTTT.

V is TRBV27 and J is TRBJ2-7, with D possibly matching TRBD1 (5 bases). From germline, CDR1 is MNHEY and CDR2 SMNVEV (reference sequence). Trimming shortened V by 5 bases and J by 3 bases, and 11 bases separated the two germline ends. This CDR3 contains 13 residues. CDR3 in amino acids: CASSRGRYYEQYF. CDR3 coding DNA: TGTGCCAGCAGTAGGGGTCGATACTACGAGCAGTACTTC.

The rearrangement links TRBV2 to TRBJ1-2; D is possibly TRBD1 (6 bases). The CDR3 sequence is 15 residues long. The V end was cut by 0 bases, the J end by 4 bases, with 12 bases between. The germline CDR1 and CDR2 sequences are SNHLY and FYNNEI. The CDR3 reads CASSEAQGLSYGYTF. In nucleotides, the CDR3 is TGTGCCAGCAGTGAAGCACAGGGCTTAAGCTATGGCTACACCTTC.